The next 27 T cell receptor beta chains were all read from a single sample in a study of cytomegalovirus exposure and HLA in healthy donors. This PCR relied on a set of 60 Vbeta primers and 13 Jbeta primers. Clones were read by immunoSEQ multiplex PCR, and TCRdb kept only the in-frame ones, dropping some. The sample has about 130,000 clones, around 77% seen once. Sequencing was done on a sample of PBMCs. These receptors all stem from a woman aged 55-70 years in good health and CMV-seronegative.

This chain joins TRBV10-3 and TRBJ2-5; 9 nucleotides align to TRBD1. CDR1 and CDR2 (germline): ENHRY, SYGVKD. V lost 10 bases and J lost 4; bases outside the gene matches: 13. The CDR3 runs 15 residues. This CDR3 is CATQGPGQGGETQYF. The CDR3 DNA reads as TGTGCCACCCAGGGGCCGGGACAGGGTGGAGAGACCCAGTACTTC.

This rearrangement joins TRBV9 to TRBJ2-1, with 8 bases matching TRBD1. The CDR3 is 15 amino acids. Unmatched junction bases numbered 3, after V lost 0 bases and J lost 4 bases. The germline V gene encodes CDR1 SGDLS and CDR2 YYNGEE. The CDR3 DNA follows: TGTGCCAGCAGCGTAGTTGGGACAGGATACAATGAGCAGTTCTTC. Translating gives CASSVVGTGYNEQFF.

This chain joins TRBV5-1 and TRBJ1-2; D may be TRBD1 (6 bases). The CDR3 length is 15 residues. The germline V gene has CDR1 SGHRS and CDR2 YFSETQ. The germline V and J ends were trimmed by 4 bases and 2 bases, with 15 bases remaining between them. The CDR3 coding sequence is TGCGCCAGCAGCCTACAGGGAGAGCGCAACTATGGCTACACCTTC. It is translated as CASSLQGERNYGYTF.

The chain recombines TRBV6-1 with TRBJ1-1; the match to TRBD1 covers 7 bases. J gave up 0 bases and V 5 bases, and 6 bases lay outside the gene matches. The CDR3 spans 15 residues. Germline CDR1 MNHNS, CDR2 SASEGT. The CDR3 loop reads CASSRMGQMNTEAFF. CDR3 bases: TGTGCCAGCAGTAGAATGGGACAGATGAACACTGAAGCTTTCTTT.

The CDR3 is CASSSRRDRGREKLFF. The CDR3 DNA sequence: TGTGCCAGCAGTTCCAGACGGGACAGGGGGCGGGAAAAACTGTTTTTT. This chain uses TRBV6-5 with TRBJ1-4; 12 nucleotides match TRBD1. The CDR3 runs 16 residues. Germline V gene sequence: CDR1 MNHEY, CDR2 SVGAGI. V lost 4 bases, J lost 8 bases, and 8 bases stayed unmatched.

This chain uses TRBV29-1 with TRBJ2-4, with 8 bases matching TRBD1. V gave up 0 bases and J gave up 0 bases; unmatched junction bases: 1. The CDR3 is 15 amino acids. Per germline, CDR1 SQVTM and CDR2 ANQGSEA. In DNA, the CDR3 is TGCAGCGTTGAAGACAGGGGGCTAGCCAAAAACATTCAGTACTTC. Encoded protein: CSVEDRGLAKNIQYF.

This clone was detected once. The V gene is TRBV29-1, the J gene TRBJ2-4; D uncertain. Trimming took 7 bases from V and 3 from J, leaving 16 bases between them. Germline values: CDR1 SQVTM, CDR2 ANQGSEA. The CDR3 loop spans 14 amino acids. The CDR3 spells CSAISPGGKNIQYF. The CDR3 DNA sequence: TGCAGCGCGATCTCCCCCGGTGGCAAAAACATTCAGTACTTC.

The DNA for the CDR3 is TGTGCCAGCACCGGGACAGGGGTTACTAGCGGCACCGGGGAGCTGTTTTTT. Translation: CASTGTGVTSGTGELFF. The J gene is TRBJ2-2, the V gene TRBV9; 10 positions match TRBD1. V gave up 6 bases and J gave up 4 bases; unmatched junction bases: 12. The CDR3 spans 17 residues. Germline V lookup: CDR1 SGDLS, CDR2 YYNGEE.

This chain joins TRBV5-4 and TRBJ1-2; TRBD1 matches at 7 bases. Germline-derived CDR1 and CDR2 are SGHNT and YYREEE (reference sequence). The CDR3 contains 15 residues. Trimming at V came to 0 bases and at J to 7 bases, leaving 9 bases not matched to a gene. The CDR3, as DNA: TGTGCCAGCAGCTTGGAGGTGACAGGGTTGTTTGGCTACACCTTC. The encoded protein is CASSLEVTGLFGYTF.

The genes are TRBV28 and TRBJ2-7, with 8 bases fitting TRBD2. CDR1 and CDR2 (germline): MDHEN, SYDVKM. After removal of 1 base from V and 1 base from J, the junction contained 3 bases not matched to a gene. The CDR3 runs 15 residues. The CDR3 spells CASSLYTSGSYEQYF. The CDR3 nucleotides are TGTGCCAGCAGTTTATACACTAGCGGATCCTACGAGCAGTACTTC. Supplemented by reference TRBV28 and TRBJ2-7, the full variable domain reads DVKVTQSSRYLVKRTGEKVFLECVQDMDHENMFWYRQDPGLGLRLIYFSYDVKMKEKGDIPEGYSVSREKKERFSLILESASTNQTSMYLCASSLYTSGSYEQYFGPGTRLTVT.

The CDR3 bases are TGTGCCAGCAGCCCGCGGACAGGGTTAAAGACCCAGTACTTC. Translation gives CASSPRTGLKTQYF. This sequence joins TRBV5-8 and TRBJ2-5; 8 positions agree with TRBD1. CDR1 and CDR2 from the germline V gene are SGHTS and YDEGEE. J lost 6 bases, V lost 4 bases, and 8 bases had no gene match. The CDR3 is 14 residues long.

The chain links TRBV10-3 to TRBJ2-1, with D possibly TRBD1 on 5 matching bases. Trimming took off 5 bases at V and 4 bases at J, with 6 bases between the two ends. The CDR3 loop spans 12 amino acids. Germline CDR1 is ENHRY and CDR2 is SYGVKD. The CDR3 nucleotides read TGTGCCATCAGTCGACAGTACAATGAGCAGTTCTTC. Its protein product is CAISRQYNEQFF.

This CDR3 is CASSQGDRRGNSPLHF. In DNA, the CDR3 is TGTGCCAGCAGCCAAGGGGACAGAAGGGGAAATTCACCCCTCCACTTT. The gene calls are TRBV4-2 and TRBJ1-6; 7 bases agree with TRBD1. Germline assignment: CDR1 LGHNA and CDR2 YNFKEQ. After removal of 1 base from V and 7 bases from J, the junction contained 7 bases not matched to a gene. The CDR3 is 16 amino acids.

This chain connects TRBV5-1 to TRBJ2-7; tentative D call: TRBD2 (5 bases). Germline V gene lookup returns CDR1 SGHRS and CDR2 YFSETQ. Trimming left V 2 bases short and J 2 bases short, with 20 bases between. The CDR3 runs to 17 residues. Written as DNA, the CDR3 is TGCGCCAGCAGCTTAGATCCTGGTGATAGCGCAACCTACGAGCAGTACTTC. It encodes CASSLDPGDSATYEQYF. Full variable domain (rest looked up from reference TRBV5-1 and TRBJ2-7): KAGVTQTPRYLIKTRGQQVTLSCSPISGHRSVSWYQQTPGQGLQFLFEYFSETQRNKGNFPGRFSGRQFSNSRSEMNVSTLELGDSALYLCASSLDPGDSATYEQYFGPGTRLTVT.

This chain uses TRBV2 with TRBJ2-3; 8 nucleotides align to TRBD2. The V gene's germline CDR1 is SNHLY and CDR2 FYNNEI. Trimming at V came to 7 bases and at J to 6 bases, leaving 12 bases not matched to a gene. The CDR3 covers 15 residues. The CDR3 DNA reads TGTGCCAGCAACCAGCGGGAGATCGTGGCGGATACGCAGTATTTT. This sequence encodes CASNQREIVADTQYF. The complete variable domain, with remaining parts taken from reference TRBV2 and TRBJ2-3, reads EPEVTQTPSHQVTQMGQEVILRCVPISNHLYFYWYRQILGQKVEFLVSFYNNEISEKSEIFDDQFSVERPDGSNFTLKIRSTKLEDSAMYFCASNQREIVADTQYFGPGTRLTVL.

This clone appeared once. The V gene is TRBV29-1, the J gene TRBJ2-2; 8 nucleotides line up with TRBD1. Germline-derived CDR1 and CDR2 are SQVTM and ANQGSEA. The CDR3 has 14 residues. V lost 6 bases, J lost 1 base, and 4 bases stayed unmatched. Here the CDR3 reads CSVQGAGNTGELFF. The CDR3 DNA follows: TGCAGCGTCCAGGGGGCAGGGAACACCGGGGAGCTGTTTTTT.

J is TRBJ1-5 and V is TRBV19; 10 bases align to TRBD1. The length of the CDR3 is 16 residues. The trim removed 7 bases at V and 6 bases at J, leaving 12 bases unmatched. CDR1 LNHDA and CDR2 SQIVND come from the germline V gene (reference sequence). The CDR3 DNA is TGTGCCAGTACCCGTGACAGGGGGCTTAGAGGTCAGCCCCAGCATTTT. Translating it yields CASTRDRGLRGQPQHF.

This chain joins TRBV7-9 and TRBJ2-7; TRBD1 matches at 8 bases. This CDR3 region has 14 residues. Trimming removed 4 bases from V and 5 bases from J; junction bases left unmatched: 7. CDR1 and CDR2 from the germline V gene are SEHNR and FQNEAQ (reference sequence). CDR3 amino acids: CASSSIQGVNEQYF. CDR3 DNA: TGTGCCAGCAGCTCGATACAGGGGGTCAACGAGCAGTACTTC.

Remarks on this clone: A read error may account for a junction end that differs from germline. The V and J genes are TRBV7-9 and TRBJ1-2; 7 bases are shared with TRBD1. Germline lookup yields CDR1 SEHNR and CDR2 FQNEAQ (reference sequence). The CDR3 contains 15 residues. The CDR3 region is CANSLAEGAVYGYTF. DNA for the CDR3: TGTGCCAACAGCTTAGCGGAGGGGGCCGTCTATGGCTACACCTTC.

The chain links TRBV6-5 to TRBJ1-2; weak D call: TRBD1 (6 bases). The ends were cut back, 7 bases at V and 1 base at J, with 10 bases in the middle. The germline gives CDR1 MNHEY, CDR2 SVGAGI. The CDR3 runs 13 residues. The CDR3 spells CASTTGNNYGYTF. CDR3 nucleotides: TGTGCCAGCACCACAGGGAATAACTATGGCTACACCTTC.

The V call is TRBV10-3, the J call TRBJ2-7; D gene uncertain. The CDR3 is 13 residues long. Deletions cut 6 bases from V and 0 bases from J, with 9 bases between. CDR1 and CDR2 (germline): ENHRY, SYGVKD. DNA for the CDR3: TGTGCCATCAGGGCGGATAGCTCCTACGAGCAGTACTTC. Its translation is CAIRADSSYEQYF.

The chain carries TRBV2 and TRBJ1-5, with D possibly TRBD1 on 5 matching bases. The CDR3 covers 15 residues. The V end lost 4 bases, the J end lost 2 bases, and 12 bases lay between the germline ends. The germline CDR1 and CDR2 sequences are SNHLY and FYNNEI. In DNA form, the CDR3 reads TGTGCCAGCAGTGTGGTGGGGGGAGGCAATCAGCCCCAGCATTTT. It yields the protein CASSVVGGGNQPQHF.

This clone was detected only once. This rearrangement joins TRBV19 to TRBJ1-1; D is uncertain. The germline V gene encodes CDR1 LNHDA and CDR2 SQIVND (reference sequence). There are 13 residues in the CDR3. Trimming removed 5 bases from V and 4 bases from J, with 11 bases in between. In DNA, the CDR3 is TGTGCCAGTAGTTTGACCGCAGGCACTGAAGCTTTCTTT. Its protein is CASSLTAGTEAFF.

The J gene is TRBJ2-5, the V gene TRBV28, with a tentative D call TRBD2 (7 bases). V was cut by 5 bases and J by 5 bases, with 21 bases left in between. This CDR3 comprises 16 residues. The germline V gene encodes CDR1 MDHEN and CDR2 SYDVKM. The DNA for the CDR3 is TGTGCCAGCAGTGGGTGGTTGGAGGGAGGGGGGGAGACCCAGTACTTC. Translation: CASSGWLEGGGETQYF.

The chain is built from TRBV5-8 and TRBJ2-3, with a tentative D call TRBD2 (6 bases). Per germline, CDR1 SGHTS and CDR2 YDEGEE. Deletions cut 2 bases from V and 3 bases from J, with 13 bases between. This CDR3 has 15 amino acids. The CDR3, as DNA: TGTGCCAGCAGCTTTAGCGGCCTGGTTACAGATACGCAGTATTTT. It yields the protein CASSFSGLVTDTQYF.

The gene calls are TRBV6-5 and TRBJ2-7, with D possibly being TRBD1 (6 bases). The ends were cut back, 5 bases at V and 0 bases at J, with 14 bases in the middle. The CDR3 totals 15 residues. From germline, CDR1 is MNHEY and CDR2 SVGAGI. CDR3 in DNA: TGTGCCAGCAGTCCCGGGACACCATCCTCCTACGAGCAGTACTTC. Translating gives CASSPGTPSSYEQYF.

V gene TRBV4-2 combines with J gene TRBJ1-2; D not resolved. Trimming took off 0 bases at V and 2 bases at J, with 7 bases between the two ends. Germline V gives CDR1 LGHNA, CDR2 YNFKEQ. This CDR3 comprises 14 residues. CDR3 sequence (DNA): TGTGCCAGCAGCCAAGAACCAGGAAACTATGGCTACACCTTC. Protein: CASSQEPGNYGYTF.